The 14 T cell receptor beta chains listed next were all sequenced from one sample in a study of T cell responses to AZD1222 COVID-19 vaccine. Here immunoSEQ multiplex PCR was the method, and the copy in TCRdb shows in-frame clones only, minus some. The data show 80,000 to 100,000 clones, with 88% seen just once and around 5.8% held by the top ten. The source was peripheral blood, collected on day 0 of AZD1222 vaccination. These TCRs come from an adult in good health.

The J gene is TRBJ2-6, the V gene TRBV19; a possible D gene is TRBD2 (5 bases). The CDR3 runs 17 residues. The V end was cut by 7 bases, the J end by 1 base, with 17 bases between. Germline V gene sequence: CDR1 LNHDA, CDR2 SQIVND (reference sequence). CDR3: CASTTLPSLSGANVLTF. CDR3 nucleotide sequence: TGTGCCAGTACCACCCTGCCTAGCTTATCTGGGGCCAACGTCCTGACTTTC.

The chain recombines TRBV6-5 with TRBJ2-7, with 9 bases matching TRBD1. Germline V gene sequence: CDR1 MNHEY, CDR2 SVGAGI. CDR3 size: 15 residues. J gave up 2 bases and V 0 bases, and 2 bases lay outside the gene matches. The CDR3 region is CASSYSGTGPYEQYF. Written as DNA, the CDR3 is TGTGCCAGCAGTTACTCTGGGACAGGGCCCTACGAGCAGTACTTC.

The chain has TRBV5-8 and TRBJ1-2; D possibly corresponds to TRBD1 (6 bases). In germline, CDR1 is SGHTS, CDR2 YDEGEE. There are 15 residues in the CDR3. V was trimmed by 0 bases and J by 2 bases, leaving 11 bases between them. The CDR3 nucleotides read TGTGCCAGCAGCTTGGGTGCAGGGGCGAACTATGGCTACACCTTC. Translating gives CASSLGAGANYGYTF.

The table lists this clone with a count of one. The rearrangement joins TRBV2 to TRBJ2-7; no reliable D call. CDR3 length: 14 residues. The germline V and J ends were trimmed by 8 bases and 0 bases, with 14 bases remaining between them. Germline V gene data show CDR1 as SNHLY and CDR2 as FYNNEI. CDR3 sequence: CASGVTPTSYEQYF. In DNA, the CDR3 is TGTGCCAGCGGGGTAACCCCGACCTCCTACGAGCAGTACTTC.

V gene TRBV19 combines with J gene TRBJ2-6, with no clear D. Germline CDR1 is LNHDA and CDR2 is SQIVND (reference sequence). CDR3 length: 15 residues. V was cut by 3 bases and J by 4 bases, with 10 bases left in between. Here the CDR3 DNA reads TGTGCCAGTAGTATGAGGCCCGCCGGGGCCAACGTCCTGACTTTC. Amino acid sequence: CASSMRPAGANVLTF. Based on the CDR3 plus reference TRBV19 and TRBJ2-6, the full variable domain is DGGITQSPKYLFRKEGQNVTLSCEQNLNHDAMYWYRQDPGQGLRLIYYSQIVNDFQKGDIAEGYSVSREKKESFPLTVTSAQKNPTAFYLCASSMRPAGANVLTFGAGSRLTVL.

This chain connects TRBV6-2 or TRBV6-3 to TRBJ1-5; D gene uncertain. This CDR3 has 14 amino acids. The germline V and J ends were trimmed by 2 bases and 7 bases, with 12 bases remaining between them. CDR1 is MNHEY and CDR2 is SVGEGT in the germline V gene. As DNA, the CDR3 is TGTGCCAGCAGTTACGACCGGGCTGGACAGCCCCAGCATTTT. It yields the protein CASSYDRAGQPQHF.

In its sample, this clone was seen once. The rearrangement joins TRBV28 to TRBJ1-5; TRBD1 aligns across 7 bases. CDR3 length: 15 residues. Germline CDR1 reads MDHEN; CDR2 reads SYDVKM. The ends lost 5 bases at V and 6 bases at J; junction bases unmatched: 10. Here the CDR3 DNA reads TGTGCCAGCAGTCGACGGAATGAGGGGGCTCAGCCCCAGCATTTT. Translating it yields CASSRRNEGAQPQHF.

This clone was seen a handful of times. The chain couples TRBV27 to TRBJ2-1; the match to TRBD1 covers 7 bases. CDR1 is MNHEY and CDR2 is SMNVEV in the germline V gene (reference sequence). The CDR3 totals 18 residues. J was trimmed by 0 bases and V by 6 bases; bases with no gene match: 14. CDR3 sequence reads: CASRDRARRLSSYNEQFF. CDR3 in DNA: TGTGCCAGCAGAGACAGGGCGCGGCGGCTCAGCTCCTACAATGAGCAGTTCTTC.

This chain joins TRBV7-2 and TRBJ1-5; D is undetermined. CDR1 is SGHTA and CDR2 is FQGNSA in the germline V gene. V lost 5 bases and J 6 bases, leaving 11 bases between the germline ends. The CDR3 consists of 13 residues. The CDR3 region has the DNA TGTGCCAGCAGCCTGGTCGCCGTTCAGCCCCAGCATTTT. It yields the protein CASSLVAVQPQHF.

The V call is TRBV7-2, the J call TRBJ1-6; D ambiguous. Germline assignment: CDR1 SGHTA and CDR2 FQGNSA. This CDR3 spans 11 amino acids. V gave up 1 base and J gave up 10 bases, with 2 bases separating them. The CDR3 sequence: CASSLGSPLHF. CDR3 nucleotide sequence: TGTGCCAGCAGCTTAGGGTCACCCCTCCACTTT. The full variable domain, its missing parts supplied by reference TRBV7-2 and TRBJ1-6, is GAGVSQSPSNKVTEKGKDVELRCDPISGHTALYWYRQSLGQGLEFLIYFQGNSAPDKSGLPSDRFSAERTGGSVSTLTIQRTQQEDSAVYLCASSLGSPLHFGNGTRLTVT.

V usage is TRBV5-1 and J usage is TRBJ2-5; 8 nucleotides match TRBD1. The germline V gene has CDR1 SGHRS and CDR2 YFSETQ. The CDR3 spans 14 residues. The V segment lost 4 bases and the J segment 5 bases; nucleotides outside the gene matches: 7. The CDR3 DNA follows: TGCGCCAGCAGCATTGGACAGGGCAGGGAGACCCAGTACTTC. This codes for CASSIGQGRETQYF. The full variable domain, with the rest looked up from reference TRBV5-1 and TRBJ2-5, is KAGVTQTPRYLIKTRGQQVTLSCSPISGHRSVSWYQQTPGQGLQFLFEYFSETQRNKGNFPGRFSGRQFSNSRSEMNVSTLELGDSALYLCASSIGQGRETQYFGPGTRLLVL.

A few counts support this clone. This rearrangement joins TRBV19 to TRBJ2-2, with no clear D. The germline CDR1 and CDR2 sequences are LNHDA and SQIVND (reference sequence). The CDR3 has 13 residues. V lost 8 bases and J 0 bases, leaving 7 bases between the germline ends. The CDR3 loop reads CASLVPNTGELFF. CDR3 bases: TGTGCCAGTCTAGTCCCGAACACCGGGGAGCTGTTTTTT.

In its sample, this clone was seen once. The rearrangement links TRBV21-1 to TRBJ2-5; the DNA was not used to check the table's D call, TRBD2. TRBV21-1 is reported as a pseudogene. The CDR3 consists of 14 residues. CDR3 coding DNA: TGTGCCAGCAGCAAAAACACGGGAGAGGAGACCCAGTACTTC. Amino acid sequence: CASSKNTGEETQYF.

This sequence joins TRBV6-5 and TRBJ1-5; D is undetermined. Per germline, CDR1 MNHEY and CDR2 SVGAGI. The CDR3 totals 16 residues. V shed 1 base and J shed 2 bases, with 12 bases lying between them. DNA for the CDR3: TGTGCCAGCAGTTACTTGTGGGATTTTGGCAATCAGCCCCAGCATTTT. This codes for CASSYLWDFGNQPQHF.